This T cell receptor (beta chain) is drawn from a study of identical twins. Concerning this clonotype itself: Its antigen is not known.

A universal primer site came from template switching; cDNA carried unique molecular identifiers. Each CDR3 protein gets one entry after TCRdb re-called the 5' RACE reads with MiXCR. This table holds fewer than 500,000 distinct CDR3 sequences, roughly a quarter found once. The ends were cut back, 3 bases at V and 3 bases at J, with 14 bases in the middle. There are 15 residues in the CDR3. Regarding the study as a whole: Fewer insertions marked abundant cord blood beta clonotypes; young adult naive trended weakly, memory not at all.

This same sample was also taken into another study, of T cells expressing NK-cell markers. This second report adds: Roughly 1.0-8% of CD8+ T cells in six or seven donors belonged to dominant NKG2C+ clonotypes. For four donors, these clonotypes were likewise the leading ones in the CD3+CD56-NKG2C+ fraction.

The sequenced sample consisted of CD4+ T cells sorted from blood. The rearrangement uses TRBV12-3 or TRBV12-4 and TRBJ1-1, with TRBD1 as a possible D gene (6 bases). The TCR comes from a woman aged 18-30 years in good health. CDR3 nucleotides: TGTGCCAGCAGTTTCGAGGGCAGGGGCTACACTGAAGCTTTCTTT. Encoded protein: CASSFEGRGYTEAFF.